A selection of T cell receptor beta chains follows, all from one sample in a study of T cells in Graves' hyperthyroidism and ophthalmopathy. TCRdb re-derived calls from the multiplex PCR reads in MiXCR, one entry per CDR3 protein. This table has around 580,000 distinct CDR3 sequences, 35% to 55% appearing once. Sequencing used peripheral blood or thyroid tissue (not recorded which). The receptor source for this set is a woman aged 18-35 years with Graves' hyperthyroidism. Each CDR3 is given with its conserved first and last residue. The order of the fields is clone size, V gene, D gene, J gene, CDR3 protein, CDR3 DNA. The D gene is left open where the match is weak. Some rows have no size entry. The others give once, few or many, or a class for an expanded clone.

many	TRBV7-9	TRBD1	TRBJ2-7	CASSRWTGGPYEQYF	TGTGCCAGCAGCCGTTGGACAGGGGGCCCCTACGAGCAGTACTTC
many	TRBV5-1	.	TRBJ2-5	CASSLDRSGGTQYF	TGCGCCAGCAGCTTGGACAGGTCCGGGGGGACCCAGTACTTC
many	TRBV2	TRBD1	TRBJ2-5	CASSRDRDPQETQYF	TGTGCCAGCAGTAGGGACAGGGACCCTCAAGAGACCCAGTACTTC
.	TRBV7-2	TRBD2	TRBJ2-2	CASSLRGLVNAGELFF	TGTGCCAGCAGCCTCCGAGGACTAGTGAACGCCGGGGAGCTGTTTTTT
.	TRBV20-1	.	TRBJ1-5	CSAREGGSNQPQHF	TGCAGTGCTAGAGAGGGAGGGAGCAATCAGCCCCAGCATTTT
.	TRBV7-8	.	TRBJ2-3	CASSLFGGDTQYF	TGTGCCAGCAGCTTATTCGGGGGAGATACGCAGTATTTT
many	TRBV3-1	TRBD1	TRBJ2-7	CASSQEDRGGHEQYF	TGTGCCAGCAGCCAAGAGGACAGGGGCGGGCACGAGCAGTACTTC
.	TRBV15	TRBD2	TRBJ2-7	CATPWLSGTVSYEQYF	TGTGCCACCCCCTGGCTTAGCGGGACGGTCTCCTACGAGCAGTACTTC
many	TRBV6-5	TRBD1	TRBJ1-4	CASSYSRTGGEKLFF	TGTGCCAGCAGTTACTCCCGGACAGGGGGCGAAAAACTGTTTTTT
.	TRBV7-2	.	TRBJ2-7	CASSPGVTGVYEQYF	TGTGCCAGCAGCCCCGGGGTAACGGGGGTCTACGAGCAGTACTTC
once	TRBV6-5	.	TRBJ2-7	CASGNPQESYEQYF	TGTGCCAGCGGAAATCCCCAGGAATCCTACGAGCAGTACTTC
many	TRBV12-3/TRBV12-4	.	TRBJ1-1	CASSPLEHNTEAFF	TGTGCCAGCAGTCCCTTGGAGCACAACACTGAAGCTTTCTTT
many	TRBV5-1	TRBD2	TRBJ2-2	CASSLDPSGNTGELFF	TGCGCCAGCAGCTTGGATCCTAGCGGCAACACCGGGGAGCTGTTTTTT
.	TRBV20-1	.	TRBJ1-3	CSAREGESGNTIYF	TGCAGTGCTAGAGAGGGGGAATCTGGAAACACCATATATTTT
.	TRBV7-3	.	TRBJ2-7	CGSSRAYEQYF	TGTGGCAGCAGCCGAGCCTACGAGCAGTACTTC
many	TRBV29-1	TRBD1	TRBJ2-7	CSVAPGTGNEQYF	TGCAGCGTTGCCCCCGGGACAGGGAACGAGCAGTACTTC
.	TRBV20-1	TRBD1	TRBJ2-3	CSAKTGQGVTDTQYF	TGCAGTGCAAAAACCGGACAGGGGGTCACAGATACGCAGTATTTT
.	TRBV19	.	TRBJ1-2	CASSTMDRDPSGYTF	TGTGCCAGTAGTACCATGGACCGGGACCCCTCTGGCTACACCTTC
.	TRBV24-1	TRBD2	TRBJ2-1	CATSDLHTSGGTNSYNEQFF	TGTGCCACCAGTGATTTGCATACTAGCGGAGGAACCAACTCCTACAATGAGCAGTTCTTC
.	TRBV6-4	.	TRBJ2-5	CASSESWSPLQGTQYF	TGTGCCAGCAGTGAAAGTTGGTCGCCGCTCCAAGGGACCCAGTACTTC
many	TRBV7-8	.	TRBJ1-2	CASSLDPRDLYGYTF	TGTGCCAGCAGCTTAGACCCCCGGGATCTCTATGGCTACACCTTC
.	TRBV5-1	TRBD1	TRBJ1-2	CASSWTGRYGYTF	TGCGCCAGCAGCTGGACAGGGCGCTATGGCTACACCTTC
many	TRBV6-5	.	TRBJ2-7	CASSHPVDYEQYF	TGTGCCAGCAGCCACCCCGTTGATTACGAGCAGTACTTC
many	TRBV6-5	.	TRBJ1-2	CASSPGFSMVINYGYTF	TGTGCCAGCAGTCCAGGGTTTAGCATGGTCATCAACTATGGCTACACCTTC
.	TRBV9	.	TRBJ2-2	CASRYQGELFF	TGTGCCAGCAGATACCAGGGGGAGCTGTTTTTT
many	TRBV5-4	TRBD1	TRBJ1-1	CASQLETGVAFF	TGTGCCAGCCAACTTGAAACAGGGGTCGCTTTCTTT
once	TRBV5-8	TRBD1	TRBJ1-1	CASSFGQANTEAFF	TGTGCCAGCAGCTTCGGACAGGCGAACACCGAAGCTTTCTTT
many	TRBV11-3	.	TRBJ1-1	CASRWGGEAFF	TGTGCCAGCAGGTGGGGGGGTGAAGCTTTCTTT
.	TRBV7-9	.	TRBJ2-3	CASSWGARADTQYF	TGTGCCAGCAGCTGGGGGGCTCGGGCAGATACGCAGTATTTT
many	TRBV2	.	TRBJ1-4	CATTGTGGEKLFF	TGTGCCACCACAGGGACGGGAGGTGAAAAACTGTTTTTT